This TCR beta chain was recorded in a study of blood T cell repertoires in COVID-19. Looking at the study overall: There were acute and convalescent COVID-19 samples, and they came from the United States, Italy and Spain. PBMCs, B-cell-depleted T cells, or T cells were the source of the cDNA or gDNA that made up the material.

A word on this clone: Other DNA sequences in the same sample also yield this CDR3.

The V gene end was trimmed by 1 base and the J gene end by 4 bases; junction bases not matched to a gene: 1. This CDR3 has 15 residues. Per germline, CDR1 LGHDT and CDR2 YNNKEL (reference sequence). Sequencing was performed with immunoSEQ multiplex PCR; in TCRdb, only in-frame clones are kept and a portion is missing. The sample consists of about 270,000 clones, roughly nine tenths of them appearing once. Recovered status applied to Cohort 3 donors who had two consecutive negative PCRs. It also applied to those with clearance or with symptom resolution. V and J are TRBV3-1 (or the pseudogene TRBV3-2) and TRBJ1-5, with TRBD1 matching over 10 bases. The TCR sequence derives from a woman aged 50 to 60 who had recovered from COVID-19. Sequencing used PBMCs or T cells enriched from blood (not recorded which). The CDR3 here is CASSQGDRGNQPQHF. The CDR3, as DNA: TGTGCCAGCAGCCAAGGGGACAGGGGAAATCAGCCCCAGCATTTT.